Listed here are 27 T cell receptor beta chains from one sample, sequenced in a study of graft-versus-host responses after intestinal transplantation. Here immunoSEQ multiplex PCR was the method, and the copy in TCRdb shows in-frame clones only, minus some. The data contain approximately 24,000 clones, around 85% of them singletons. The sequences come from PBMCs, collected more than 450 days after intestinal transplant. These receptors were obtained from a human patient who received an intestinal transplant, so some T cells may come from the graft donor.

J is TRBJ2-2 and V is TRBV18, with 7 nucleotides matching TRBD1. With V trimmed by 3 bases and J by 5 bases, 0 bases remained unmatched. CDR3 length equals 13 residues. Germline lookup yields CDR1 KGHSH and CDR2 LQKENI. DNA for the CDR3: TGTGCCAGCTCACCGGACAGGACCGGGGAGCTGTTTTTT. Translation: CASSPDRTGELFF.

The rearrangement links TRBV6-5 to TRBJ2-5, with 13 bases fitting TRBD2. Looked up from germline, CDR1 is MNHEY and CDR2 is SVGAGI. This CDR3 has 15 amino acids. Trimming removed 5 bases from V and 3 bases from J; junction bases left unmatched: 3. CDR3 DNA: TGTGCCAGCAGTATCGGGACTAGCGGGAAAGAGACCCAGTACTTC. Protein: CASSIGTSGKETQYF.

This chain uses TRBV27 with TRBJ2-7; D gene ambiguous. The germline CDR1 and CDR2 sequences are MNHEY and SMNVEV (reference sequence). V was shortened by 2 bases and J by 6 bases, with 5 bases between the two germline ends. CDR3 size: 11 residues. CDR3 in amino acids: CASSLGFEQYF. The CDR3 DNA sequence: TGTGCCAGCAGTTTAGGCTTCGAGCAGTACTTC.

V is TRBV5-8 and J is TRBJ2-3; D call uncertain. Between the trimmed V and J ends, which lost 0 bases and 5 bases, there was a span of 13 bases. The CDR3 spans 15 residues. Per germline, CDR1 SGHTS and CDR2 YDEGEE. Here the CDR3 DNA reads TGTGCCAGCAGCTTGGCTGGCTCGCCGGGAGATACGCAGTATTTT. It encodes CASSLAGSPGDTQYF.

The V call is TRBV11-3, the J call TRBJ2-2; the match to TRBD1 covers 9 bases. With V trimmed by 5 bases and J by 4 bases, 8 bases remained unmatched. CDR3 length: 16 residues. Germline CDR1 SGHNT, CDR2 YENEEA. DNA for the CDR3: TGTGCCAGCAGCGCAACGGGACAGGGTGGCACCGGGGAGCTGTTTTTT. Translation gives CASSATGQGGTGELFF.

A single count supports this clone. CDR3 DNA: TGTGCCAGTAGTCTGTTTCAGTCTGGGGCCAACGTCCTGACTTTC. Encoded protein: CASSLFQSGANVLTF. V usage is TRBV19 and J usage is TRBJ2-6; the D is unclear. The CDR3 loop spans 15 amino acids. V was cut by 5 bases and J by 1 base, with 9 bases left in between. CDR1 is LNHDA, CDR2 SQIVND, per germline (reference sequence).

The chain recombines TRBV5-1 with TRBJ2-5, with 8 nucleotides matching TRBD1. The ends lost 3 bases at V and 4 bases at J; junction bases unmatched: 11. The V gene's germline CDR1 is SGHRS and CDR2 YFSETQ. This CDR3 contains 16 residues. The CDR3 nucleotides are TGCGCCAGCAGCTCGGACAGGGCAACTTGGGGAGAGACCCAGTACTTC. Protein: CASSSDRATWGETQYF.

V and J are TRBV9 and TRBJ2-7; 13 bases are a match to TRBD2. With V trimmed by 3 bases and J by 4 bases, 4 bases remained unmatched. The CDR3 extends over 15 amino acids. From germline, CDR1 is SGDLS and CDR2 YYNGEE. CDR3 in DNA: TGTGCCAGCAGCGCGACACTAGCGGGAGGGTACGAGCAGTACTTC. Its translation: CASSATLAGGYEQYF.

About this clone itself: Other DNA sequences within the sample encode an identical CDR3. V and J are TRBV27 and TRBJ2-3; 7 bases fit TRBD2. The germline V gene encodes CDR1 MNHEY and CDR2 SMNVEV (reference sequence). The CDR3 consists of 13 residues. After removal of 0 bases from V and 6 bases from J, the junction contained 0 bases not matched to a gene. CDR3 coding DNA: TGTGCCAGCAGTTTATCGGGAGGGGATACGCAGTATTTT. It is translated as CASSLSGGDTQYF.

This clone was picked up one time. The rearrangement joins TRBV6-1 to TRBJ2-3, with TRBD2 identical over 10 bases. The CDR3 contains 13 residues. Trimming at V came to 4 bases and at J to 8 bases, leaving 3 bases not matched to a gene. In germline, CDR1 is MNHNS, CDR2 SASEGT. The CDR3 region is CASSAGLASTQYF. CDR3 bases: TGTGCCAGCAGTGCGGGACTAGCGAGTACGCAGTATTTT.

This sequence joins TRBV6-1 and TRBJ1-2; D remains unclear. Looked up from germline, CDR1 is MNHNS and CDR2 is SASEGT. The CDR3 totals 13 residues. The V end lost 8 bases, the J end lost 1 base, and 11 bases lay between the germline ends. CDR3 loop: CASVRNLNYGYTF. The CDR3 bases are TGTGCCAGCGTACGGAACCTTAACTATGGCTACACCTTC.

The J gene is TRBJ1-5, the V gene TRBV19; 8 bases agree with TRBD1. Germline assignment: CDR1 LNHDA and CDR2 SQIVND (reference sequence). The CDR3 length is 14 residues. Trimming cost V 6 bases and J 6 bases; bases outside gene matches: 7. The CDR3 loop is CASREDRVSQPQHF. In DNA, the CDR3 is TGTGCCAGTAGGGAGGACAGGGTCAGTCAGCCCCAGCATTTT. Full variable domain (rest looked up from reference TRBV19 and TRBJ1-5): DGGITQSPKYLFRKEGQNVTLSCEQNLNHDAMYWYRQDPGQGLRLIYYSQIVNDFQKGDIAEGYSVSREKKESFPLTVTSAQKNPTAFYLCASREDRVSQPQHFGDGTRLSIL.

The V call is TRBV18, the J call TRBJ2-7, with a tentative D call TRBD1 (6 bases). The CDR3 length is 16 residues. The V end lost 0 bases, the J end lost 0 bases, and 12 bases lay between the germline ends. Looked up from germline, CDR1 is KGHSH and CDR2 is LQKENI. The CDR3 nucleotides read TGTGCCAGCTCACCACCAGGTGGACAGAGCTCCTACGAGCAGTACTTC. As protein: CASSPPGGQSSYEQYF.

The rearrangement uses TRBV7-2 and TRBJ2-7, with TRBD2 matching 8 bases. The DNA end is more similar to TRBJ2-1, so the J call may be wrong. Germline V gene lookup returns CDR1 SGHTA and CDR2 FQGNSA. The CDR3 contains 17 residues. The CDR3, as DNA: TGTGCCAGCAGCTTATTCACGGGAGGGAGCTCCTACAATGAGCAGTTCTTC. Translation gives CASSLFTGGSSYNEQFF.

The chain combines TRBV5-5 with TRBJ2-1, with D tentatively TRBD2 (6 bases). CDR3 size: 15 residues. Trimming cost V 1 base and J 4 bases, with 12 bases left between them. Germline CDR1 reads SGHKS; CDR2 reads YYEKEE (reference sequence). In DNA form, the CDR3 reads TGTGCCAGCAGCTTGTTAGGGGACTTATACAATGAGCAGTTCTTC. Encoded protein: CASSLLGDLYNEQFF.

The chain combines TRBV28 with TRBJ1-6, with TRBD1 matching 9 bases. Per germline, CDR1 MDHEN and CDR2 SYDVKM. This CDR3 comprises 16 residues. Unmatched junction bases numbered 6, after V lost 2 bases and J lost 7 bases. CDR3 DNA: TGTGCCAGCAGTTTAGGACAGGGGACACGCAATTCACCCCTCCACTTT. This encodes CASSLGQGTRNSPLHF.

The rearrangement links TRBV28 to TRBJ2-5; 11 nucleotides align to TRBD1. There are 15 residues in the CDR3. J was trimmed by 5 bases and V by 4 bases; bases with no gene match: 6. Germline V gives CDR1 MDHEN, CDR2 SYDVKM. In DNA form, the CDR3 reads TGTGCCAGCAGTTCAGCGGACAGGGGGCTGGAGACCCAGTACTTC. Translation: CASSSADRGLETQYF.

V usage is TRBV7-3 and J usage is TRBJ2-1, with D perhaps matching TRBD2 (6 bases). V gave up 2 bases and J gave up 3 bases, with 11 bases separating them. The CDR3 runs to 15 residues. Germline-derived CDR1 and CDR2 are SGHTA and FQGTGA. The CDR3, as DNA: TGTGCCAGCAGCTTAGTTGGGGGAGGCTACAATGAGCAGTTCTTC. It codes for CASSLVGGGYNEQFF.

Only one count was recorded for this clone. The chain recombines TRBV7-6 with TRBJ2-7; D call uncertain. Between the trimmed V and J ends, which lost 4 bases and 4 bases, there was a span of 8 bases. CDR3 length equals 12 residues. Germline-derived CDR1 and CDR2 are SGHVS and FNYEAQ. CDR3 coding DNA: TGTGCCAGCAGCTCCGATCTATACGAGCAGTACTTC. It encodes CASSSDLYEQYF. Combining the CDR3 with reference TRBV7-6 and TRBJ2-7 gives the whole variable domain GAGVSQSPRYKVTKRGQDVALRCDPISGHVSLYWYRQALGQGPEFLTYFNYEAQQDKSGLPNDRFSAERPEGSISTLTIQRTEQRDSAMYRCASSSDLYEQYFGPGTRLTVT.

This clone was observed once. The chain combines TRBV7-5 with TRBJ1-5; TRBD1 reflects the table's D call only, with no check against the DNA. TRBV7-5 is flagged as a pseudogene. This CDR3 contains 15 residues. The CDR3 loop is CARSFQTGRNQPQHF. The CDR3, as DNA: TGTGCCAGAAGCTTTCAAACAGGGCGGAATCAGCCCCAGCATTTT.

The rearrangement links TRBV5-5 to TRBJ2-3; the match to TRBD2 covers 10 bases. The CDR3 is made up of 15 amino acids. Germline CDR1 SGHKS, CDR2 YYEKEE (reference sequence). The trim removed 5 bases at V and 4 bases at J, leaving 7 bases unmatched. CDR3 coding DNA: TGTGCCAGCAGTCCCTCTAGCGGGAGACCAGATACGCAGTATTTT. It codes for CASSPSSGRPDTQYF.

This clone was found once. V and J are TRBV7-3 and TRBJ1-6; no firm D call. Germline assignment: CDR1 SGHTA and CDR2 FQGTGA. V lost 1 base, J lost 6 bases, and 10 bases lay in between. This CDR3 has 15 amino acids. The CDR3 DNA is TGTGCCAGCAGCTTAATGGGATTGAGTAATTCACCCCTCCACTTT. This codes for CASSLMGLSNSPLHF.

The chain combines TRBV21-1 with TRBJ2-3; the DNA was not compared with TRBD1, the D call given in the table. TRBV21-1 is flagged as a pseudogene. The CDR3 has 14 amino acids. The CDR3 region has the DNA TGTGCCAGCAGCAGGGGCCTAAACACAGATACGCAGTATTTT. It encodes CASSRGLNTDTQYF.

The chain recombines TRBV4-2 with TRBJ2-3, with TRBD2 matching 15 bases. The trim removed 4 bases at V and 3 bases at J, leaving 11 bases unmatched. Per germline, CDR1 LGHNA and CDR2 YNFKEQ. CDR3 length: 19 residues. The CDR3 reads CASSPTHPGLAGGTDTQYF. In nucleotides, the CDR3 is TGTGCCAGCAGCCCCACCCATCCCGGACTAGCGGGAGGGACAGATACGCAGTATTTT.

This rearrangement joins TRBV30 to TRBJ1-6; D gene ambiguous. Germline V gene lookup returns CDR1 GTSNPN and CDR2 SVGIG (reference sequence). V gave up 0 bases and J gave up 3 bases, with 9 bases separating them. The CDR3 runs 15 residues. The CDR3 spells CAWSVAGFYNSPLHF. The CDR3 DNA reads TGTGCCTGGAGTGTGGCCGGCTTCTATAATTCACCCCTCCACTTT.

The V call is TRBV9, the J call TRBJ2-7; TRBD1 matches at 7 bases. V shed 3 bases and J 0 bases; nucleotides not matched to a gene: 12. CDR3 size: 17 residues. Germline V CDR1 and CDR2: SGDLS, YYNGEE. CDR3 DNA sequence: TGTGCCAGCAGCGCGGGGCTAGACAGGGAGCCCTCCTACGAGCAGTACTTC. It is translated as CASSAGLDREPSYEQYF.

This chain joins TRBV5-6 and TRBJ2-7, with 7 bases that match TRBD2. Looked up from germline, CDR1 is SGHDT and CDR2 is YYEEEE. The ends lost 2 bases at V and 4 bases at J; junction bases unmatched: 3. This CDR3 contains 13 residues. CDR3 residues: CASSLSAGYEQYF. The CDR3 DNA is TGTGCCAGCAGCTTATCAGCGGGATACGAGCAGTACTTC.